One and the same sample provided the 22 T cell receptor beta chains below, sequenced in a study of metastatic and nonmetastatic thyroid tumors. Thyroid surgery took place with no prior treatment in any patient. TCRdb ran MiXCR on the PCR reads. The table records 6,600 or so clones, about 30% of them present only once. Sequencing was carried out using adjacent normal tissue. The receptors here all came from a male donor with papillary thyroid cancer or a benign thyroid nodule (not recorded which). Some clones in this sample may be carry-over from other donors' samples.

With regard to this clone: A junction boundary mismatches the germline segment, possibly from a read error. The rearrangement links TRBV6-1 to TRBJ2-7; D is possibly TRBD1 (5 bases). Germline V CDR1 and CDR2: MNHNS, SASEGT. This CDR3 has 14 amino acids. The CDR3: CTSSEQVASHEQYF. The CDR3 DNA follows: TGTACCAGCAGTGAACAGGTGGCATCCCACGAGCAGTACTTC.

V is TRBV10-3 and J is TRBJ2-7; either TRBD1 or TRBD2 may fit D (5 bases each). This CDR3 is 14 amino acids long. Germline V gene sequence: CDR1 ENHRY, CDR2 SYGVKD. V lost 6 bases, J lost 2 bases, and 14 bases lay in between. In DNA, the CDR3 is TGTGCCATCAGCCCATCCGGGACCGCCTACGAGCAGTACTTC. Protein sequence: CAISPSGTAYEQYF.

This sequence joins TRBV5-8 and TRBJ2-4, with TRBD2 matching 11 bases. The length of the CDR3 is 14 residues. Trimming cost V 2 bases and J 7 bases; bases outside gene matches: 2. Germline CDR1 SGHTS, CDR2 YDEGEE. The CDR3 loop reads CASSFSGGGNIQYF. For the CDR3, the DNA is TGTGCCAGCAGCTTTAGCGGGGGGGGCAACATTCAGTACTTC. Filled out from reference TRBV5-8 and TRBJ2-4, the complete variable domain reads EAGVTQSPTHLIKTRGQQATLRCSPISGHTSVYWYQQALGLGLQFLLWYDEGEERNRGNFPPRFSGRQFPNYSSELNVNALELEDSALYLCASSFSGGGNIQYFGAGTRLSVL.

The rearrangement joins TRBV7-9 to TRBJ2-5; 8 bases line up with TRBD1. The CDR3 runs 15 residues. V gave up 1 base and J gave up 4 bases; unmatched junction bases: 5. CDR1 is SEHNR, CDR2 FQNEAQ, per germline (reference sequence). The CDR3 bases are TGTGCCAGCAGCTTAGGTTCAGGGGGCGCAGAGACCCAGTACTTC. This encodes CASSLGSGGAETQYF. The variable domain in full, completed from reference TRBV7-9 and TRBJ2-5, reads DTGVSQNPRHKITKRGQNVTFRCDPISEHNRLYWYRQTLGQGPEFLTYFQNEAQLEKSRLLSDRFSAERPKGSFSTLEIQRTEQGDSAMYLCASSLGSGGAETQYFGPGTRLLVL.

In its sample, this clone ranks as medium-sized. This sample also contains other DNA sequences that code for the same CDR3. The chain carries TRBV25-1 and TRBJ2-7; 9 positions agree with TRBD2. This CDR3 is 17 amino acids long. Germline CDR1 reads MGHDK; CDR2 reads SYGVNS. Unmatched junction bases numbered 10, after V lost 2 bases and J lost 2 bases. This CDR3 is CASSEDSWTSATYEQYF. The DNA for the CDR3 is TGTGCCAGCAGTGAAGACAGTTGGACTAGCGCTACCTACGAGCAGTACTTC.

The chain links TRBV28 to TRBJ1-1; unclear D gene. Trimming cost V 4 bases and J 1 base, with 16 bases left between them. The CDR3 is 16 residues long. CDR1 MDHEN and CDR2 SYDVKM come from the germline V gene. The CDR3 nucleotides are TGTGCCAGCAGTTCCTTGGCCCAGTCGGGGAACACTGAAGCTTTCTTT. Protein sequence: CASSSLAQSGNTEAFF.

This rearrangement joins TRBV5-1 to TRBJ2-7; TRBD1 might be the D (5 bases). CDR3 length equals 13 residues. In germline, CDR1 is SGHRS, CDR2 YFSETQ. V was shortened by 0 bases and J by 6 bases, with 10 bases between the two germline ends. CDR3 residues: CASSLDTGGEQYF. CDR3 nucleotides: TGCGCCAGCAGCTTGGATACAGGTGGCGAGCAGTACTTC.

The rearrangement links TRBV14 to TRBJ1-2; D is perhaps TRBD1 (5 bases). The germline CDR1 and CDR2 sequences are SGHDN and FVKESK. Deletions cut 0 bases from V and 3 bases from J, with 17 bases between. The CDR3 has 17 residues. CDR3 nucleotides: TGTGCCAGCAGCCAAGAAGGGACTGGCAGCTCGGACTATGGCTACACCTTC. Translation gives CASSQEGTGSSDYGYTF.

The chain uses TRBV20-1 and TRBJ2-3, with 8 nucleotides matching TRBD2. Per germline, CDR1 DFQATT and CDR2 SNEGSKA (reference sequence). There are 15 residues in the CDR3. V shed 1 base and J 2 bases; nucleotides not matched to a gene: 5. The CDR3 loop is CSARAGTSTTDTQYF. The CDR3 DNA is TGCAGTGCTAGAGCAGGGACTAGTACCACAGATACGCAGTATTTT.

The genes are TRBV19 and TRBJ1-2, with D hard to call. V lost 5 bases, J lost 8 bases, and 21 bases lay in between. CDR1 is LNHDA, CDR2 SQIVND, per germline (reference sequence). This CDR3 comprises 15 residues. The CDR3 loop reads CASSLIPTGRGGYTF. The CDR3 DNA reads as TGTGCCAGTAGTCTTATTCCCACTGGCCGTGGGGGCTACACCTTC.

This clone was seen only once. The V call is TRBV5-7, the J call TRBJ2-2; D call uncertain. TRBV5-7 belongs to the ORF category, with a function that is uncertain. The V and J ends lost 4 bases and 9 bases respectively, with 13 bases between them. The CDR3 spans 13 residues. The CDR3 reads CASSQYASWELFF. The CDR3 nucleotides read TGTGCCAGCAGCCAATATGCGTCCTGGGAGCTGTTTTTT.

By its share, this clone is medium-sized. The chain is built from TRBV27 and TRBJ2-7; D is undetermined. CDR3 size: 14 residues. The V end was cut by 5 bases, the J end by 6 bases, with 17 bases between. Looked up from germline, CDR1 is MNHEY and CDR2 is SMNVEV (reference sequence). The DNA of the CDR3 is TGTGCCAGCAGTCCCGACGGAGTGCGTGGCGAGCAGTACTTC. This encodes CASSPDGVRGEQYF.

The V and J genes are TRBV20-1 and TRBJ2-5; TRBD2 aligns across 7 bases. The J segment lost 2 bases and the V segment lost 0 bases, leaving 6 bases of the junction unmatched. The CDR3 covers 15 residues. The V gene's germline CDR1 is DFQATT and CDR2 SNEGSKA (reference sequence). CDR3 nucleotides: TGCAGTGCTAGAGACTCCGGGACTATACAAGAGACCCAGTACTTC. Translated, it gives CSARDSGTIQETQYF.

This clone was counted a few times. The chain employs TRBV6-1 and TRBJ2-7, with 12 bases lining up with TRBD1. The CDR3 runs 15 residues. Losses at the gene ends were 6 bases for V and 4 bases for J; bases not matched to a gene: 7. CDR1 is MNHNS, CDR2 SASEGT, per germline. The CDR3 DNA follows: TGTGCCAGCAGGAGGGGACAGGGGGCGCGGTACGAGCAGTACTTC. Its protein is CASRRGQGARYEQYF.

This clone was observed once. Because the CDR3 is missing its conserved closing phenylalanine or tryptophan, this is likely a read error. The J gene is TRBJ2-7, the V gene TRBV6-9; D is unclear. This CDR3 has 14 residues. Germline values: CDR1 MNHGY, CDR2 SVAAGI. In DNA form, the CDR3 reads TGTGCCACGACCGACGATCTGAGCTCCTACGATCAGTACTAC. This translates into CATTDDLSSYDQYY.

The count of this clone is one. This chain connects TRBV20-1 to TRBJ1-3, with D perhaps TRBD1 (6 bases). The V end lost 0 bases, the J end lost 7 bases, and 19 bases lay between the germline ends. The CDR3 spans 16 residues. Germline CDR1 DFQATT, CDR2 SNEGSKA (reference sequence). This CDR3 is CSARDTPGGLGNTIYF. CDR3 sequence (DNA): TGCAGTGCTAGAGATACTCCGGGGGGGCTTGGGAACACCATATATTTT.

This clone occurred a few times. One end of the junction does not line up with germline, which may come from a read error. The J gene is TRBJ2-7, the V gene TRBV6-2 or TRBV6-3; D not certain. The V gene's germline CDR1 is MNHEY and CDR2 SVGEGT. The CDR3 has 12 residues. The CDR3 region is CASSLGSSEQYF. As DNA, the CDR3 is TGTGCCAGCAGCTTAGGGTCCTCCGAGCAGTACTTC.

Sample share makes this clone medium-sized. This chain links TRBV9 with TRBJ1-2; D is unresolved. Germline-derived CDR1 and CDR2 are SGDLS and YYNGEE. Trimming shortened V by 0 bases and J by 5 bases, and 8 bases separated the two germline ends. The length of the CDR3 is 13 residues. CDR3 coding DNA: TGTGCCAGCAGCGTAGGTGAGGAATATGGCTACACCTTC. This sequence encodes CASSVGEEYGYTF.

The table lists this clone with a few counts. This chain links TRBV20-1 with TRBJ2-5, with 12 bases that match TRBD2. The CDR3 has 14 amino acids. J was trimmed by 5 bases and V by 3 bases; bases with no gene match: 4. Germline values: CDR1 DFQATT, CDR2 SNEGSKA (reference sequence). CDR3 region: CSARHLAGGETQYF. Written as DNA, the CDR3 is TGCAGTGCTAGGCATCTAGCGGGAGGGGAGACCCAGTACTTC.

This clone was recorded a few times. The V and J genes are TRBV2 and TRBJ2-7, with 7 bases lining up with TRBD2. CDR3 length: 13 amino acids. J gave up 4 bases and V 10 bases, and 10 bases lay outside the gene matches. Germline values: CDR1 SNHLY, CDR2 FYNNEI. Here the CDR3 reads CATTGGGLYEQYF. The CDR3 DNA reads TGTGCCACTACTGGGGGGGGTCTATACGAGCAGTACTTC.

This chain uses TRBV7-9 with TRBJ1-1; TRBD1 matches 7 bases. With 3 bases clipped from V and 1 base from J, the junction kept 2 bases outside the gene matches. This CDR3 is built from 14 residues. Germline lookup yields CDR1 SEHNR and CDR2 FQNEAQ (reference sequence). CDR3 region: CASSLGQPNTEAFF. The CDR3 DNA follows: TGTGCCAGCAGCTTGGGACAGCCGAACACTGAAGCTTTCTTT.

This clone was seen more than once but under ten times. This chain links TRBV12-3 or TRBV12-4 with TRBJ2-7; a weak D match, TRBD2 (5 bases). The CDR3 has 12 amino acids. V lost 5 bases and J lost 3, with 8 bases in between. The CDR3 sequence: CASSRTGYEQYF. The CDR3 bases are TGTGCCAGCAGTCGGACTGGCTACGAGCAGTACTTC.